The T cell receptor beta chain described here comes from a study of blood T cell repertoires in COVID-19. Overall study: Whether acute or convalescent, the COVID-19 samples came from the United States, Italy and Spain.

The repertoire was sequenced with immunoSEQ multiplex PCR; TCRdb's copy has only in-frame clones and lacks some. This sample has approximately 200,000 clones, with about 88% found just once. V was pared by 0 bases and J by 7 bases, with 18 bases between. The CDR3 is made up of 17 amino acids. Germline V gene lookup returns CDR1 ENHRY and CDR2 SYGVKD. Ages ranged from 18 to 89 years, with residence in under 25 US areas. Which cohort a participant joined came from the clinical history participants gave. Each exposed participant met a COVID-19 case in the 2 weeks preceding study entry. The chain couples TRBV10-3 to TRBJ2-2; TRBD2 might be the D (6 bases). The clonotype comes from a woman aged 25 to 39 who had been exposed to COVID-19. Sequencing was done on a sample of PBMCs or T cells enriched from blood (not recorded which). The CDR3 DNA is TGTGCCATCAGTGAGTCTCCCGGAGGGGTTCACGACGGGGAGCTGTTTTTT. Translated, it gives CAISESPGGVHDGELFF.